The 4 T cell receptor beta chains below all came from one sample that was sequenced in a study of T cells in narcolepsy. Here immunoSEQ multiplex PCR was the method, and the copy in TCRdb shows in-frame clones only, minus some. This sample carries about 25,000 clones, 80% to 90% of them seen once, and the ten largest clones take approximately 1.3%. Sequenced sample: CD45RA- memory CD4+ T cells from PBMCs. The source is a human donor with narcolepsy.

The gene calls are TRBV15 and TRBJ2-5; perhaps TRBD2 as D (7 bases). Germline loops: CDR1 LNHNV, CDR2 YYDKDF (reference sequence). The CDR3 covers 21 residues. Trimming took 0 bases from V and 4 from J, leaving 30 bases between them. This CDR3 is CATSRDPRGDGGSRGGETQYF. DNA for the CDR3: TGTGCCACCAGCAGAGATCCCCGGGGCGATGGCGGGAGCCGAGGGGGAGAGACCCAGTACTTC.

The rearrangement links TRBV14 to TRBJ2-7, with 7 bases matching TRBD2. The CDR3 is 15 amino acids. Trimming removed 1 base from V and 4 bases from J; junction bases left unmatched: 7. Germline V gene sequence: CDR1 SGHDN, CDR2 FVKESK. For the CDR3, the DNA is TGTGCCAGCAGCCAAGCCGGTCTAGCGGATTACGAGCAGTACTTC. The encoded protein is CASSQAGLADYEQYF.

This chain connects TRBV4-3 to TRBJ2-2, with D tentatively TRBD1 (6 bases). The CDR3 sequence is 16 residues long. The germline CDR1 and CDR2 sequences are LGHNA and YSLEER. V lost 3 bases and J lost 6, with 17 bases in between. The CDR3 loop reads CASSQKIQQGAGELFF. Written as DNA, the CDR3 is TGCGCCAGCAGCCAGAAAATTCAACAGGGTGCCGGGGAGCTGTTTTTT.

The gene calls are TRBV28 and TRBJ2-3; 13 nucleotides align to TRBD2. CDR3 length: 20 amino acids. The V gene end was trimmed by 5 bases and the J gene end by 1 base; junction bases not matched to a gene: 15. Per germline, CDR1 MDHEN and CDR2 SYDVKM. The CDR3 DNA is TGTGCCAGCAGTCCCGCTGGACTAGCGGGAGTGTTGAGGGGCACAGATACGCAGTATTTT. Protein product: CASSPAGLAGVLRGTDTQYF.